These 8 T cell receptor beta chains came from one sample sequenced in a study of T cells in Graves' hyperthyroidism and ophthalmopathy. Amplification of TCR beta CDR3 regions was performed using RNA transcripts as template. The HTBI primer set drove a first-round RT-PCR of the TCR CDR3. From the multiplex PCR reads, TCRdb called clonotypes with MiXCR, one entry per CDR3 protein. Here the sample spans approximately 610,000 distinct CDR3 sequences, around 15% being singletons. Sample: blood. The receptor source for this set is a woman in her forties with Graves' ophthalmopathy.

The V and J genes are TRBV7-8 and TRBJ2-7, with TRBD1 matching 9 bases. CDR1 is SGHVS and CDR2 is FQNEAQ in the germline V gene. The CDR3 is 15 residues long. With 5 bases clipped from V and 0 bases from J, the junction kept 5 bases outside the gene matches. The DNA for the CDR3 is TGTGCCAGCAGCCCATGGGACAGGGCCTCCTACGAGCAGTACTTC. Protein sequence: CASSPWDRASYEQYF.

This clonotype appeared many times. The CDR3 bases are TGTGCCAGCAATCGGCCACCCAAAGAGACCCAGTACTTC. Translated: CASNRPPKETQYF. The chain combines TRBV2 with TRBJ2-5, with D unclear. The CDR3 consists of 13 residues. Looked up from germline, CDR1 is SNHLY and CDR2 is FYNNEI. V shed 7 bases and J shed 3 bases, with 12 bases lying between them.

The CDR3 nucleotides are TGTGCCAGTAGTTCTAGGACTAGCGGGCTCGCCTACGAGCAGTACTTC. Amino acid sequence: CASSSRTSGLAYEQYF. The chain has TRBV19 and TRBJ2-7, with 11 bases fitting TRBD2. Germline loops: CDR1 LNHDA, CDR2 SQIVND (reference sequence). J lost 2 bases, V lost 5 bases, and 8 bases had no gene match. CDR3 length equals 16 residues.

This clonotype was counted between two and nine times. V usage is TRBV30 and J usage is TRBJ1-5; unclear D gene. V lost 3 bases, J lost 5 bases, and 11 bases lay in between. The CDR3 extends over 13 amino acids. From germline, CDR1 is GTSNPN and CDR2 SVGIG (reference sequence). DNA for the CDR3: TGTGCCTGGAGAGGAGGGTTGGATCAGCCCCAGCATTTT. This sequence encodes CAWRGGLDQPQHF.

This clonotype showed up many times. The chain has TRBV7-2 and TRBJ2-3; D might be TRBD2 (6 bases). CDR3 length equals 13 residues. In germline, CDR1 is SGHTA, CDR2 FQGNSA. V lost 5 bases and J lost 7, with 13 bases in between. The CDR3 bases are TGTGCCAGCAGCCCTCGACTAGACAATACGCAGTATTTT. Its translation is CASSPRLDNTQYF.

The V call is TRBV4-2, the J call TRBJ2-7, with TRBD1 matching 7 bases. The CDR3 is 14 residues long. Germline values: CDR1 LGHNA, CDR2 YNFKEQ. Losses at the gene ends were 6 bases for V and 0 bases for J; bases not matched to a gene: 5. As DNA, the CDR3 is TGTGCCAGCAGTCGGGACAGAAACTCCTACGAGCAGTACTTC. Translated, it gives CASSRDRNSYEQYF.

The table lists this clonotype with many counts. V is TRBV6-1 and J is TRBJ1-1; D unresolved. Germline loops: CDR1 MNHNS, CDR2 SASEGT. The CDR3 is made up of 12 amino acids. Trimming shortened V by 5 bases and J by 5 bases, and 9 bases separated the two germline ends. For the CDR3, the DNA is TGTGCCAGCAGTAGGGTTGGTACTGAAGCTTTCTTT. Translation: CASSRVGTEAFF.

This clonotype was seen many times. CDR3 bases: TGTGCCAGCAGTGAAGAAGCGGGAGGTCTCCAAGAGACCCAGTACTTC. This codes for CASSEEAGGLQETQYF. V and J are TRBV6-1 and TRBJ2-5; 9 nucleotides match TRBD2. Germline assignment: CDR1 MNHNS and CDR2 SASEGT. V dropped 1 base and J dropped 1; count of bases not matched to a gene: 4. CDR3 size: 16 residues.